Shown below are 23 T cell receptor beta chains from a single sample sequenced in a study of T cell changes during pregnancy in multiple sclerosis. Repertoires were generated with immunoSEQ multiplex PCR, while TCRdb's copy carries only in-frame clones and drops some. Of over 50,000 clones listed, around nine tenths are singletons. The sample was peripheral blood, taken after pregnancy. These receptors all stem from a female donor with multiple sclerosis, enrolled in a pregnancy study.

The chain joins TRBV19 to TRBJ2-1; 7 positions match TRBD2. CDR1 and CDR2 (germline): LNHDA, SQIVND (reference sequence). V was pared by 4 bases and J by 10 bases, with 4 bases of the junction left unmatched. This CDR3 comprises 12 residues. CDR3 DNA sequence: TGTGCCAGTAGTACCTCCGGGGGGGAGCAGTTCTTC. Amino acids: CASSTSGGEQFF.

On this clone: Other DNA sequences of this sample code for an identical CDR3. The chain couples TRBV7-3 to TRBJ1-1; 9 bases line up with TRBD1. This CDR3 spans 14 amino acids. J lost 2 bases, V lost 5 bases, and 3 bases had no gene match. Germline CDR1 is SGHTA and CDR2 is FQGTGA. The CDR3 is CASSLTGGNTEAFF. For the CDR3, the DNA is TGTGCCAGCAGCCTTACAGGGGGCAACACTGAAGCTTTCTTT. Based on the CDR3 plus reference TRBV7-3 and TRBJ1-1, the full variable domain is GAGVSQTPSNKVTEKGKYVELRCDPISGHTALYWYRQSLGQGPEFLIYFQGTGAADDSGLPNDRFFAVRPEGSVSTLKIQRTERGDSAVYLCASSLTGGNTEAFFGQGTRLTVV.

The rearrangement uses TRBV27 and TRBJ2-7, with D maybe TRBD2 (7 bases). This CDR3 is 13 amino acids long. Trimming cost V 3 bases and J 6 bases, with 12 bases left between them. Germline V gene data show CDR1 as MNHEY and CDR2 as SMNVEV (reference sequence). The CDR3 DNA sequence: TGTGCCAGCAGTTTTGGGGGGGGCGGCGAGCAGTACTTC. Amino acids: CASSFGGGGEQYF.

This clone was observed once. The V and J genes are TRBV30 and TRBJ1-5; D gene ambiguous. In germline, CDR1 is GTSNPN, CDR2 SVGIG (reference sequence). This CDR3 spans 13 amino acids. V was pared by 2 bases and J by 4 bases, with 9 bases between. The CDR3 DNA reads TGTGCCTGGAGTAAGATGAGAAATCAGCCCCAGCATTTT. The encoded protein is CAWSKMRNQPQHF.

The J gene is TRBJ1-1, the V gene TRBV6-1, with TRBD1 matching 7 bases. The CDR3 loop spans 14 amino acids. V dropped 6 bases and J dropped 1; count of bases not matched to a gene: 5. The germline CDR1 and CDR2 sequences are MNHNS and SASEGT. As DNA, the CDR3 is TGTGCCAGCAGCCGAGGGACAGAGAACACTGAAGCTTTCTTT. Protein: CASSRGTENTEAFF.

V and J are TRBV5-6 and TRBJ1-5; D gene ambiguous. There are 14 residues in the CDR3. V lost 0 bases and J lost 2, with 6 bases in between. Per the germline V gene, CDR1 is SGHDT and CDR2 is YYEEEE. CDR3 sequence: CASSLVAGNQPQHF. In DNA form, the CDR3 reads TGTGCCAGCAGCTTGGTAGCAGGCAATCAGCCCCAGCATTTT.

The J gene is TRBJ2-1, the V gene TRBV4-1, with a possible D match to TRBD2 (6 bases). There are 13 residues in the CDR3. Between the trimmed V and J ends, which lost 1 base and 13 bases, there was a span of 14 bases. Germline loops: CDR1 MGHRA, CDR2 YSYEKL. The CDR3 DNA follows: TGCGCCAGCAGCCAAGGTTGGGGCGGGGCCCAGTTCTTC. Protein: CASSQGWGGAQFF.

V gene TRBV7-8 combines with J gene TRBJ2-1, with TRBD2 matching 9 bases. The CDR3 runs 15 residues. CDR1 SGHVS and CDR2 FQNEAQ come from the germline V gene. Trimming took 2 bases from V and 10 from J; bases not matched to a gene: 9. The CDR3 DNA reads as TGTGCCAGCAGCTTATCCCTAGCGGGGTCAGGGGAGCAGTTCTTC. Amino acid sequence: CASSLSLAGSGEQFF. Together with reference TRBV7-8 and TRBJ2-1, the CDR3 gives the full variable domain: GAGVSQSPRYKVAKRGQDVALRCDPISGHVSLFWYQQALGQGPEFLTYFQNEAQLDKSGLPSDRFFAERPEGSVSTLKIQRTQQEDSAVYLCASSLSLAGSGEQFFGPGTRLTVL.

This clone was found once. The chain couples TRBV2 to TRBJ1-4; 8 positions agree with TRBD1. The CDR3 is 13 amino acids. The trim removed 5 bases at V and 8 bases at J, leaving 4 bases unmatched. CDR1 is SNHLY and CDR2 is FYNNEI in the germline V gene. The CDR3 here is CASSRDRREKLFF. CDR3 coding DNA: TGTGCCAGCAGTCGGGACAGGAGGGAAAAACTGTTTTTT. The whole variable domain, remainder taken from reference TRBV2 and TRBJ1-4, is EPEVTQTPSHQVTQMGQEVILRCVPISNHLYFYWYRQILGQKVEFLVSFYNNEISEKSEIFDDQFSVERPDGSNFTLKIRSTKLEDSAMYFCASSRDRREKLFFGSGTQLSVL.

In its sample, this clone was seen a few times. The gene calls are TRBV5-1 and TRBJ1-1, with 7 bases aligning to TRBD1. The germline gives CDR1 SGHRS, CDR2 YFSETQ. CDR3 length: 13 residues. After removal of 4 bases from V and 6 bases from J, the junction contained 6 bases not matched to a gene. CDR3 protein: CASSTQGWAEAFF. The DNA of the CDR3 is TGCGCCAGCAGCACACAGGGGTGGGCTGAAGCTTTCTTT.

The J gene is TRBJ2-7, the V gene TRBV13, with D possibly being TRBD1 (6 bases). V gave up 5 bases and J gave up 3 bases, with 11 bases separating them. Germline CDR1 is PRHDT and CDR2 is FYEKMQ (reference sequence). This CDR3 contains 13 residues. The CDR3 region is CASSTGQHYEQYF. The CDR3 nucleotides read TGTGCCAGCAGCACCGGACAGCACTACGAGCAGTACTTC.

The chain carries TRBV6-6 and TRBJ1-2; D is unclear. Trimming shortened V by 4 bases and J by 1 base, and 16 bases separated the two germline ends. This CDR3 comprises 16 residues. CDR1 MNHNY and CDR2 SVGAGI come from the germline V gene (reference sequence). The CDR3 region has the DNA TGTGCCAGCAGTTCTCCCGGAGGAGGACTTAACTATGGCTACACCTTC. Its translation is CASSSPGGGLNYGYTF.

The V and J genes are TRBV4-1 and TRBJ1-6; unclear D gene. V was clipped by 0 bases and J by 6 bases, with 12 bases between them. Looked up from germline, CDR1 is MGHRA and CDR2 is YSYEKL. CDR3 length: 16 residues. The DNA of the CDR3 is TGCGCCAGCAGCCAAGAGGTGGCACCATCTAATTCACCCCTCCACTTT. It codes for CASSQEVAPSNSPLHF.

The chain combines TRBV5-4 with TRBJ2-3; 12 positions agree with TRBD2. Trimming at V came to 3 bases and at J to 2 bases, leaving 4 bases not matched to a gene. The CDR3 runs to 16 residues. Germline V gene sequence: CDR1 SGHNT, CDR2 YYREEE (reference sequence). CDR3 in amino acids: CASSYPSGGVTDTQYF. CDR3 nucleotides: TGTGCCAGCAGCTACCCTAGCGGGGGGGTCACAGATACGCAGTATTTT.

V and J are TRBV28 and TRBJ1-3; D perhaps matches TRBD1 (6 bases). Looked up from germline, CDR1 is MDHEN and CDR2 is SYDVKM. V shed 6 bases and J shed 1 base, with 13 bases lying between them. The CDR3 runs to 15 residues. CDR3 sequence (DNA): TGTGCCAGCAGCTCCTGGACAGATTCTGGAAACACCATATATTTT. Protein sequence: CASSSWTDSGNTIYF.

This chain connects TRBV25-1 to TRBJ2-3, with D uncertain. V was shortened by 3 bases and J by 0 bases, with 10 bases between the two germline ends. CDR3 length: 15 residues. The V gene's germline CDR1 is MGHDK and CDR2 SYGVNS. The CDR3 spells CASSDLGTSTDTQYF. In DNA form, the CDR3 reads TGTGCCAGCAGTGACCTAGGAACTAGCACAGATACGCAGTATTTT. Using reference TRBV25-1 and TRBJ2-3 for the parts outside the CDR3, the full variable domain is EADIYQTPRYLVIGTGKKITLECSQTMGHDKMYWYQQDPGMELHLIHYSYGVNSTEKGDLSSESTVSRIRTEHFPLTLESARPSHTSQYLCASSDLGTSTDTQYFGPGTRLTVL.

The rearrangement uses TRBV7-2 and TRBJ2-5; D might be TRBD2 (6 bases). CDR1 is SGHTA and CDR2 is FQGNSA in the germline V gene. V lost 6 bases to trimming and J lost 4 bases, with 9 bases between them. The CDR3 is 12 residues long. CDR3 in DNA: TGTGCCAGCAGGGGGGGTGGAGAGACCCAGTACTTC. Encoded protein: CASRGGGETQYF.

The rearrangement joins TRBV4-1 to TRBJ1-4; TRBD1 aligns across 7 bases. This CDR3 spans 15 amino acids. Germline CDR1 reads MGHRA; CDR2 reads YSYEKL. V gave up 3 bases and J gave up 2 bases; unmatched junction bases: 3. The DNA of the CDR3 is TGCGCCAGCAGCCACCTGACAGGGACTAATGAAAAACTGTTTTTT. Amino acid sequence: CASSHLTGTNEKLFF.

This chain links TRBV30 with TRBJ1-5, with D possibly matching TRBD1 (5 bases). Deletions cut 2 bases from V and 4 bases from J, with 15 bases between. Per the germline V gene, CDR1 is GTSNPN and CDR2 is SVGIG (reference sequence). The CDR3 runs to 15 residues. The CDR3 region is CAWSPTGGPNQPQHF. Here the CDR3 DNA reads TGTGCCTGGAGTCCTACAGGTGGGCCTAATCAGCCCCAGCATTTT.

The table lists this clone with a count of one. V and J are TRBV21-1 and TRBJ2-1; TRBD1 is the table's D call and was not checked against the DNA. TRBV21-1 is given as a pseudogene. The CDR3 runs 14 residues. CDR3 nucleotide sequence: TGTGCCAGCAGCAACAGAACAGAAACCAATGAGCAGTTCTTC. Amino acids: CASSNRTETNEQFF.

The chain combines TRBV11-2 with TRBJ1-2; 7 bases are a match to TRBD1. The CDR3 contains 13 residues. The V and J ends lost 5 bases and 4 bases, in that order; junction bases with no gene match: 4. From germline, CDR1 is SGHAT and CDR2 FQNNGV. The CDR3 sequence is CASSLQGLYGYTF. The CDR3 nucleotides are TGTGCCAGCAGCCTACAGGGGCTCTATGGCTACACCTTC. Full variable domain (missing parts from reference TRBV11-2 and TRBJ1-2): EAGVAQSPRYKIIEKRQSVAFWCNPISGHATLYWYQQILGQGPKLLIQFQNNGVVDDSQLPKDRFSAERLKGVDSTLKIQPAKLEDSAVYLCASSLQGLYGYTFGSGTRLTVV.

The chain joins TRBV10-3 to TRBJ1-2; 7 bases align to TRBD1. The CDR3 has 16 amino acids. With 4 bases clipped from V and 0 bases from J, the junction kept 8 bases outside the gene matches. CDR1 is ENHRY, CDR2 SYGVKD, per germline. The CDR3 DNA follows: TGTGCCATCAGTGTCCCCCAGGGGGGAACTAACTATGGCTACACCTTC. As protein: CAISVPQGGTNYGYTF.

The chain carries TRBV6-5 and TRBJ1-5; possible D gene TRBD1, 6 bases. The CDR3 length is 15 residues. V lost 2 bases and J lost 5, with 13 bases in between. CDR1 MNHEY and CDR2 SVGAGI come from the germline V gene. In DNA, the CDR3 is TGTGCCAGCAGTTACGACGGACAGCCCGATCAGCCCCAGCATTTT. Its translation: CASSYDGQPDQPQHF.